This TCR beta chain comes out of a study of shared clonotypes between healthy human individuals. The DNA input per sorted-subset replicate PCR was approximately 210 ng, corresponding to around 28,000 T cell genomes. Here immunoSEQ multiplex PCR was the method, and the copy in TCRdb shows in-frame clones only, minus some. In the table there are around 2,000,000 clones, roughly 94% of which are singletons. Both subsets, CD45RA+ naive and CD45RA-negative memory, were split from the CD4+ cells. This TCR was recovered from a man between 18 and 35 years old in good health. Sequenced: naive CD4+ T cells sorted from blood. This sample's subset: CD45RA+ positively selected.

This CDR3 reads CASSLASDTDTQYF. The CDR3 bases are TGTGCCAGCAGCTTGGCTAGCGACACAGATACGCAGTATTTT. The genes are TRBV5-4 and TRBJ2-3; D is perhaps TRBD2 (6 bases). V gave up 0 bases and J gave up 2 bases, with 7 bases separating them. Germline assignment: CDR1 SGHNT and CDR2 YYREEE (reference sequence). The CDR3 spans 14 residues. Full variable domain (remainder filled in from reference TRBV5-4 and TRBJ2-3): ETGVTQSPTHLIKTRGQQVTLRCSSQSGHNTVSWYQQALGQGPQFIFQYYREEENGRGNFPPRFSGLQFPNYSSELNVNALELDDSALYLCASSLASDTDTQYFGPGTRLTVL.